The 30 T cell receptor beta chains given below trace back to one sample, sequenced in a study of neurological immune-mediated disorders (dated by TCRdb to 2018 to 2020). Library preparation used 5' RACE. Sequencing relied on an Illumina HiSeq 2500. TCRdb reprocessing: public reads trimmed at Q25 with fastp, clones called with MiXCR, in-frame beta chains kept. Here each entry gathers all rows of one CDR3 protein and keeps the most common genes and DNA. This sample gives about 58,000 distinct CDR3 sequences in total; about 3.7% of them show up just once. The ten largest clones add up to roughly 6.6% of the sample. The specimen was PBMCs. Receptors were obtained from a woman in her fifties or sixties with multiple sclerosis.

The sample holds many counts of this clonotype. The CDR3 DNA follows: TGCAGTGCTAGCAACAATGAGCAGTTCTTC. Translation gives CSASNNEQFF. This sequence joins TRBV20-1 and TRBJ2-1; D unclear. This CDR3 region has 10 residues. Germline V gene lookup returns CDR1 DFQATT and CDR2 SNEGSKA (reference sequence). V was clipped by 3 bases and J by 5 bases, with 2 bases between them.

This clonotype was observed many times. This chain connects TRBV5-1 to TRBJ2-5, with D possibly matching TRBD2 (5 bases). Germline CDR1 and CDR2: SGHRS and YFSETQ. This CDR3 is built from 15 residues. Trimming left V 7 bases short and J 5 bases short, with 21 bases between. CDR3 DNA: TGCGCCAGCTCTAATCGGCCCCGGCGAGGGGAGACCCAGTACTTC. Translated, it gives CASSNRPRRGETQYF.

Many counts were recorded for this clonotype. This chain uses TRBV28 with TRBJ2-3; D might be TRBD1 (6 bases). CDR3 length: 14 residues. Looked up from germline, CDR1 is MDHEN and CDR2 is SYDVKM. The ends were cut back, 6 bases at V and 1 base at J, with 11 bases in the middle. In nucleotides, the CDR3 is TGTGCCAGCAGAACAGGGATGGGCACAGATACGCAGTATTTT. It codes for CASRTGMGTDTQYF.

This clonotype was picked up many times. V and J are TRBV20-1 and TRBJ2-3; D ambiguous. V dropped 3 bases and J dropped 1 base, with 14 bases sitting between them. The CDR3 is 15 residues long. The germline CDR1 and CDR2 sequences are DFQATT and SNEGSKA (reference sequence). CDR3 in amino acids: CSASSGELGTDTQYF. In DNA, the CDR3 is TGCAGTGCTAGTTCTGGAGAGCTCGGCACAGATACGCAGTATTTT.

This clonotype has at least ten counts. The V gene is TRBV7-8, the J gene TRBJ2-1; D may be TRBD2 (5 bases). CDR1 and CDR2 from the germline V gene are SGHVS and FQNEAQ. V was clipped by 4 bases and J by 6 bases, with 25 bases between them. The CDR3 sequence is 18 residues long. Here the CDR3 DNA reads TGTGCCAGCAGCTCTAATAATGTACTAGGCCGTACGCGCAATGAGCAGTTCTTC. Translating gives CASSSNNVLGRTRNEQFF.

This clonotype was seen many times. This rearrangement joins TRBV5-1 to TRBJ1-2; TRBD1 is a possible D gene (5 bases). Germline values: CDR1 SGHRS, CDR2 YFSETQ. The CDR3 spans 13 residues. The V gene lost 2 bases and the J gene lost 4 bases, with 9 bases spanning the gap. CDR3 in DNA: TGCGCCAGCAGCTTCGGGGACGGCTATGGCTACACCTTC. Its translation is CASSFGDGYGYTF.

This clonotype was counted at least ten times. The chain carries TRBV20-1 and TRBJ1-3; unclear D gene. Germline assignment: CDR1 DFQATT and CDR2 SNEGSKA (reference sequence). The CDR3 is made up of 16 amino acids. The V end lost 0 bases, the J end lost 0 bases, and 12 bases lay between the germline ends. CDR3 amino acids: CSARDLTFDSGNTIYF. The CDR3 DNA reads TGCAGTGCTAGAGATCTAACGTTCGACTCTGGAAACACCATATATTTT.

This clonotype was recorded many times. V gene TRBV5-1 combines with J gene TRBJ1-2, with D hard to call. Per the germline V gene, CDR1 is SGHRS and CDR2 is YFSETQ. This CDR3 has 14 residues. The germline V and J ends were trimmed by 4 bases and 4 bases, with 14 bases remaining between them. DNA of the CDR3: TGCGCCAGCAGCCCTAATGGTCAGGCCTATGGCTACACCTTC. Its protein product is CASSPNGQAYGYTF.

This clonotype was seen ten or more times. The J gene is TRBJ2-7, the V gene TRBV7-6, with D possibly matching TRBD2 (6 bases). Trimming cost V 5 bases and J 6 bases, with 32 bases left between them. Germline assignment: CDR1 SGHVS and CDR2 FNYEAQ. The CDR3 contains 19 residues. CDR3 nucleotides: TGTGCCAGCAGCACATCCCCGCGGGGTAGCGGTACCTCAAAACTCGAGCAGTACTTC. Translating it yields CASSTSPRGSGTSKLEQYF. The full variable domain, its missing parts supplied by reference TRBV7-6 and TRBJ2-7, is GAGVSQSPRYKVTKRGQDVALRCDPISGHVSLYWYRQALGQGPEFLTYFNYEAQQDKSGLPNDRFSAERPEGSISTLTIQRTEQRDSAMYRCASSTSPRGSGTSKLEQYFGPGTRLTVT.

There are many counts of this clonotype. The junction shows a germline mismatch at one end, possibly a read error. The chain links TRBV4-1 to TRBJ1-2; D remains ambiguous. The germline gives CDR1 MGHRA, CDR2 YSYEKL. CDR3 length: 11 residues. CDR3 sequence: CASSQDGKANF. The CDR3 DNA sequence: TGCGCCAGCAGCCAAGATGGGAAAGCCAACTTC.

This clonotype was counted many times. The J gene is TRBJ2-1, the V gene TRBV29-1; perhaps TRBD1 as D (6 bases). The V end lost 0 bases, the J end lost 5 bases, and 20 bases lay between the germline ends. The CDR3 has 17 amino acids. Germline V gives CDR1 SQVTM, CDR2 ANQGSEA. The CDR3 nucleotides read TGCAGCGTTGAAGACCCGACAGGCGACCCACCGAACAATGAGCAGTTCTTC. Translated: CSVEDPTGDPPNNEQFF.

This clonotype was seen many times. The rearrangement joins TRBV5-1 to TRBJ1-5, with a tentative D call TRBD1 (6 bases). CDR1 and CDR2 (germline): SGHRS, YFSETQ. This CDR3 has 19 amino acids. Trimming took off 6 bases at V and 0 bases at J, with 25 bases between the two ends. The CDR3 region is CASNTLGKRDTVSNQPQHF. The CDR3 DNA sequence: TGCGCCAGCAACACCTTGGGGAAAAGGGACACCGTTAGCAATCAGCCCCAGCATTTT.

In the case of this clonotype: Possible read error: a much larger clone is one base away. It is likely a read error, because the conserved phenylalanine at the end of the CDR3 is missing. This chain joins TRBV7-2 and TRBJ1-4; TRBD1 aligns across 10 bases. Germline V gene data show CDR1 as SGHTA and CDR2 as FQGNSA. Unmatched junction bases numbered 1, after V lost 0 bases and J lost 6 bases. The CDR3 has 15 residues. CDR3 sequence (DNA): TGTGCCAGCAGCTTAGCGGGGACAGGGGATGAAAAACTGTTTTGT. Translation: CASSLAGTGDEKLFC.

This clonotype was picked up many times. The gene calls are TRBV27 and TRBJ1-2; the D gene is possibly TRBD1 (6 bases). V lost 5 bases to trimming and J lost 5 bases, with 12 bases between them. Germline values: CDR1 MNHEY, CDR2 SMNVEV (reference sequence). The CDR3 runs 13 residues. The chain's CDR3 is CASSTDRLYGYTF. CDR3 bases: TGTGCCAGCAGTACCGACAGGCTTTATGGCTACACCTTC.

This clonotype showed up many times. The rearrangement joins TRBV28 to TRBJ1-3; D not certain. The CDR3 has 14 residues. V shed 8 bases and J shed 3 bases, with 14 bases lying between them. Germline-derived CDR1 and CDR2 are MDHEN and SYDVKM. CDR3 bases: TGTGCCAGCCGCCTGGGGAGGCGTGGAAACACCATATATTTT. This gives the protein CASRLGRRGNTIYF.

This clonotype was counted at least ten times. The V call is TRBV12-3 or TRBV12-4, the J call TRBJ2-5; D gene uncertain. The CDR3 consists of 13 residues. Between the trimmed V and J ends, which lost 5 bases and 1 base, there was a span of 8 bases. DNA for the CDR3: TGTGCCAGCAGTGGACGGACCCAAGAGACCCAGTACTTC. Its protein is CASSGRTQETQYF.

This clonotype showed up just a few times. This chain uses TRBV10-1 with TRBJ2-5, with TRBD1 matching 8 bases. This CDR3 spans 18 amino acids. Unmatched junction bases numbered 17, after V lost 4 bases and J lost 4 bases. Per the germline V gene, CDR1 is WNHNN and CDR2 is SYGVQD (reference sequence). The CDR3 sequence: CASSGLGEDRVHAETQYF. CDR3 nucleotides: TGCGCCAGCAGTGGGTTGGGGGAGGACAGGGTGCACGCAGAGACCCAGTACTTC.

This clonotype was observed at least ten times. The V and J genes are TRBV7-2 and TRBJ2-7, with 7 bases that match TRBD1. Germline V gene sequence: CDR1 SGHTA, CDR2 FQGNSA. J lost 0 bases, V lost 4 bases, and 6 bases had no gene match. The CDR3 length is 15 residues. Here the CDR3 DNA reads TGTGCCAGCAGCTCATCGGGACAGCTCTCCTACGAGCAGTACTTC. Translation: CASSSSGQLSYEQYF.

Ten or more counts support this clonotype. This chain uses TRBV2 with TRBJ2-1; maybe TRBD2 (5 bases). The CDR3 contains 17 residues. Per germline, CDR1 SNHLY and CDR2 FYNNEI. V lost 1 base and J lost 1, with 14 bases in between. This chain's CDR3 is CASSEGGGSWSYNEQFF. The CDR3 DNA reads TGTGCCAGCAGTGAAGGAGGTGGGAGTTGGTCCTACAATGAGCAGTTCTTC.

There are many counts of this clonotype. The CDR3 coding sequence is TGCAGCGTTTTAGCGGGGGGCCAACGAAACACCGGGGAGCTGTTTTTT. Translating it yields CSVLAGGQRNTGELFF. This chain connects TRBV29-1 to TRBJ2-2, with 10 bases identical to TRBD2. The V segment lost 5 bases and the J segment 2 bases; nucleotides outside the gene matches: 8. The CDR3 is 16 residues long. Germline CDR1 and CDR2: SQVTM and ANQGSEA.

This clonotype was found many times. The chain recombines TRBV7-9 with TRBJ1-1; TRBD1 might be the D (5 bases). The ends were cut back, 0 bases at V and 1 base at J, with 9 bases in the middle. Germline V gene lookup returns CDR1 SEHNR and CDR2 FQNEAQ (reference sequence). This CDR3 has 15 amino acids. The CDR3 sequence is CASSLARGQNTEAFF. The CDR3 bases are TGTGCCAGCAGCTTAGCTCGGGGCCAGAACACTGAAGCTTTCTTT.

This clonotype was picked up many times. V usage is TRBV9 and J usage is TRBJ2-2; 7 bases are a match to TRBD1. With 0 bases clipped from V and 0 bases from J, the junction kept 2 bases outside the gene matches. Germline CDR1 reads SGDLS; CDR2 reads YYNGEE. This CDR3 region has 16 residues. In DNA form, the CDR3 reads TGTGCCAGCAGCGTAGAGGGACAGCCGAACACCGGGGAGCTGTTTTTT. Translation: CASSVEGQPNTGELFF.

This clonotype showed up many times. This rearrangement joins TRBV5-1 to TRBJ2-3, with D unresolved. V shed 2 bases and J shed 0 bases, with 10 bases lying between them. CDR3 length: 15 amino acids. CDR1 and CDR2 from the germline V gene are SGHRS and YFSETQ. This CDR3 is CASSFSIGSTDTQYF. CDR3 coding DNA: TGCGCCAGCAGCTTCTCCATAGGAAGCACAGATACGCAGTATTTT. Full variable domain (missing parts from reference TRBV5-1 and TRBJ2-3): KAGVTQTPRYLIKTRGQQVTLSCSPISGHRSVSWYQQTPGQGLQFLFEYFSETQRNKGNFPGRFSGRQFSNSRSEMNVSTLELGDSALYLCASSFSIGSTDTQYFGPGTRLTVL.

This clonotype has ten or more counts. The chain joins TRBV20-1 to TRBJ2-7, with D perhaps assigned TRBD1 or TRBD2 (5 bases each). The CDR3 length is 14 residues. V was clipped by 6 bases and J by 0 bases, with 15 bases between them. The V gene's germline CDR1 is DFQATT and CDR2 SNEGSKA (reference sequence). The CDR3 DNA is TGCAGTGCAAGAAGGGACCCGAGCTCCTACGAGCAGTACTTC. Translating gives CSARRDPSSYEQYF.

This clonotype was seen at least ten times. This sequence joins TRBV12-3 or TRBV12-4 and TRBJ2-3; TRBD2 matches at 8 bases. CDR3 size: 14 residues. J was trimmed by 3 bases and V by 2 bases; bases with no gene match: 1. The CDR3 sequence is CASSLRLATDTQYF. The CDR3 DNA reads as TGTGCCAGCAGTTTAAGACTAGCGACAGATACGCAGTATTTT.

The table lists this clonotype with many counts. The CDR3 spells CSATLGETQYF. CDR3 nucleotides: TGCAGTGCGACCTTGGGGGAGACCCAGTACTTC. This sequence joins TRBV20-1 and TRBJ2-5; D is uncertain. The V end lost 6 bases, the J end lost 5 bases, and 10 bases lay between the germline ends. Germline V gives CDR1 DFQATT, CDR2 SNEGSKA (reference sequence). The CDR3 spans 11 residues.

This clonotype appeared a few times. This may stem from a read error, because a much larger clone lies one nucleotide away. J is TRBJ2-3 and V is TRBV29-1, with 7 bases matching TRBD1. This CDR3 has 14 amino acids. Germline CDR1 is SQVTM and CDR2 is ANQGSEA. CDR3: CSVRRGISKDTQYF. CDR3 DNA: TGCAGCGTTCGCAGGGGGATTAGCAAAGATACGCAGTATTTT.

In this sample, this clonotype turned up many times. The rearrangement uses TRBV20-1 and TRBJ2-3; D assignment may be TRBD1 or TRBD2 (5 bases each). The V gene lost 6 bases and the J gene lost 4 bases, with 11 bases spanning the gap. CDR1 is DFQATT, CDR2 SNEGSKA, per germline (reference sequence). The CDR3 consists of 12 residues. The CDR3 loop reads CSARRGADTQYF. The CDR3, as DNA: TGCAGTGCGAGAAGGGGAGCAGATACGCAGTATTTT.

The CDR3 here is CSVDSAGGPLNEQFF. DNA for the CDR3: TGCAGCGTTGATTCAGCGGGGGGGCCGCTAAATGAGCAGTTCTTC. The chain links TRBV29-1 to TRBJ2-1; 10 positions match TRBD2. The CDR3 spans 15 residues. The V segment lost 3 bases and the J segment 7 bases; nucleotides outside the gene matches: 9. The germline V gene has CDR1 SQVTM and CDR2 ANQGSEA.

This clonotype was counted at least ten times. This chain connects TRBV11-3 to TRBJ2-1; TRBD1 might be the D (5 bases). Germline CDR1 reads SGHNT; CDR2 reads YENEEA. The CDR3 runs 17 residues. V was pared by 2 bases and J by 0 bases, with 14 bases between. For the CDR3, the DNA is TGTGCCAGCAGCTTATCAACCGGACAAACCTCCTACAATGAGCAGTTCTTC. This codes for CASSLSTGQTSYNEQFF.